These 5 T cell receptor beta chains were sequenced from one sample in a study of T cells in localized non-small cell lung cancer. Sequencing used immunoSEQ multiplex PCR; TCRdb keeps in-frame clones, though not all of them. The sample holds 9,500 to 11,000 clones, roughly 80% seen once. This material consisted of peripheral blood mononuclear cells, taken before any cancer treatment. All receptors derive from a female donor over 55 with stage II lung adenocarcinoma.

This clone came up once. The CDR3 protein is CAISRGLCIQSRANVLTF. Written as DNA, the CDR3 is TGTGCCATCAGTAGGGGTCTCTGTATACAAAGTCGGGCCAACGTCCTGACTTTC. The V and J genes are TRBV10-3 and TRBJ2-6, with D possibly TRBD1 on 5 matching bases. The germline gives CDR1 ENHRY, CDR2 SYGVKD. CDR3 length: 18 amino acids. Trimming left V 5 bases short and J 5 bases short, with 22 bases between.

The chain employs TRBV5-4 and TRBJ2-2; 9 nucleotides line up with TRBD1. V lost 3 bases and J lost 7; bases outside the gene matches: 10. Germline V lookup: CDR1 SGHNT, CDR2 YYREEE (reference sequence). The CDR3 consists of 16 residues. The CDR3 DNA is TGTGCCAGCAGCTCTGGCCCGGGACAGGGACTCGGGGAGCTGTTTTTT. The encoded protein is CASSSGPGQGLGELFF.

This clone was seen only a few times. The sample contains more than one DNA sequence encoding this CDR3. The chain joins TRBV19 to TRBJ1-1; D is unclear. The germline V and J ends were trimmed by 4 bases and 0 bases, with 15 bases remaining between them. Germline CDR1 LNHDA, CDR2 SQIVND (reference sequence). This CDR3 is 16 amino acids long. CDR3 sequence (DNA): TGTGCCAGTAGTACATGGACGCAATACTTGAACACTGAAGCTTTCTTT. Translation: CASSTWTQYLNTEAFF.

The J gene is TRBJ2-3, the V gene TRBV5-1, with 10 bases aligning to TRBD1. The length of the CDR3 is 16 residues. The germline V gene has CDR1 SGHRS and CDR2 YFSETQ. The trim removed 3 bases at V and 6 bases at J, leaving 10 bases unmatched. CDR3: CASSYQGQGVRDTQYF. Here the CDR3 DNA reads TGCGCCAGCAGCTACCAAGGACAGGGGGTTAGGGATACGCAGTATTTT.

This clone was detected only once. This rearrangement joins TRBV18 to TRBJ1-4; D remains ambiguous. V lost 5 bases and J lost 9, with 22 bases in between. The CDR3 is 16 residues long. Germline assignment: CDR1 KGHSH and CDR2 LQKENI. CDR3 sequence: CASSLTGFQGNKKLFF. The CDR3 region has the DNA TGTGCCAGCTCATTAACCGGGTTTCAAGGCAATAAAAAACTGTTTTTT.